Listed here are 27 T cell receptor beta chains from one sample, sequenced in a study of control samples from healthy donors and cancer patients. Sequencing used immunoSEQ multiplex PCR; TCRdb keeps in-frame clones, though not all of them. The sample has 40,000 to 50,000 clones, around 94% seen once. Sequenced sample: blood. The receptors here all came from a man aged 55 to 70 in good health.

This chain connects TRBV7-3 to TRBJ2-7; 13 bases agree with TRBD2. Germline lookup yields CDR1 SGHTA and CDR2 FQGTGA. The CDR3 runs 15 residues. Trimming took 5 bases from V and 6 from J; bases not matched to a gene: 7. In nucleotides, the CDR3 is TGTGCCAGCAGCCGACTAGCGGGAGGTGTAGGCGAGCAGTACTTC. This translates into CASSRLAGGVGEQYF.

This chain links TRBV2 with TRBJ2-4, with TRBD2 as a possible D gene (5 bases). Germline loops: CDR1 SNHLY, CDR2 FYNNEI. The CDR3 has 14 residues. The V end lost 3 bases, the J end lost 0 bases, and 6 bases lay between the germline ends. The DNA of the CDR3 is TGTGCCAGCAGTGAGGGAGTAGCCAAAAACATTCAGTACTTC. Translation gives CASSEGVAKNIQYF.

This clone has just one count. This chain links TRBV19 with TRBJ2-1; D perhaps matches TRBD1 (6 bases). With 3 bases removed from V and 10 bases from J, the gap between germline ends came to 22 bases. Germline CDR1 is LNHDA and CDR2 is SQIVND (reference sequence). The CDR3 covers 16 residues. CDR3 loop: CASSIEGVTPQGEQFF. The CDR3 DNA reads TGTGCCAGTAGTATCGAGGGGGTGACCCCTCAGGGGGAGCAGTTCTTC.

The chain combines TRBV6-1 with TRBJ1-1; D possibly corresponds to TRBD1 (5 bases). The germline V gene has CDR1 MNHNS and CDR2 SASEGT. The CDR3 runs 14 residues. Trimming took off 9 bases at V and 2 bases at J, with 16 bases between the two ends. The CDR3 region has the DNA TGTGCCAGTCAAACCCAGGGAGTCAACACTGAAGCTTTCTTT. It yields the protein CASQTQGVNTEAFF.

The chain is built from TRBV4-1 and TRBJ2-2; a weak D match, TRBD2 (6 bases). Per the germline V gene, CDR1 is MGHRA and CDR2 is YSYEKL. The length of the CDR3 is 15 residues. V was clipped by 1 base and J by 7 bases, with 13 bases between them. CDR3 amino acids: CASSQATGEDGELFF. For the CDR3, the DNA is TGCGCCAGCAGCCAAGCTACGGGAGAAGACGGGGAGCTGTTTTTT.

This sequence joins TRBV9 and TRBJ2-7, with TRBD2 as a possible D gene (5 bases). CDR1 and CDR2 from the germline V gene are SGDLS and YYNGEE. The CDR3 covers 16 residues. The V end lost 0 bases, the J end lost 3 bases, and 16 bases lay between the germline ends. The CDR3 here is CASSVGTDSRDYEQYF. CDR3 bases: TGTGCCAGCAGCGTAGGTACAGACTCACGGGACTACGAGCAGTACTTC.

This clone was counted between two and nine times. This rearrangement joins TRBV7-9 to TRBJ2-2; 11 nucleotides line up with TRBD2. V lost 5 bases, J lost 2 bases, and 4 bases stayed unmatched. CDR1 is SEHNR, CDR2 FQNEAQ, per germline (reference sequence). This CDR3 contains 16 residues. This chain's CDR3 is CASSPTSGTNTGELFF. CDR3 coding DNA: TGTGCCAGCAGCCCGACTAGCGGGACCAACACCGGGGAGCTGTTTTTT.

This chain links TRBV4-2 with TRBJ2-3; possibly TRBD2 for D (7 bases). Germline CDR1 and CDR2: LGHNA and YNFKEQ. This CDR3 is 17 amino acids long. V shed 4 bases and J shed 0 bases, with 17 bases lying between them. The CDR3 sequence is CASSLIPGGGSTDTQYF. In nucleotides, the CDR3 is TGTGCCAGCAGCCTTATCCCGGGGGGCGGGAGCACAGATACGCAGTATTTT.

The DNA of the CDR3 is TGTGCCAGCAGATACCGACTGTACACAGATACGCAGTATTTT. It encodes CASRYRLYTDTQYF. The chain has TRBV11-2 and TRBJ2-3; D gene ambiguous. V lost 6 bases and J lost 2, with 12 bases in between. Per germline, CDR1 SGHAT and CDR2 FQNNGV. The CDR3 has 14 amino acids.

The chain carries TRBV11-3 and TRBJ1-1, with 7 nucleotides matching TRBD1. CDR1 is SGHNT and CDR2 is YENEEA in the germline V gene. The ends lost 3 bases at V and 0 bases at J; junction bases unmatched: 7. This CDR3 has 16 residues. The CDR3: CASSFGTEPVNTEAFF. Written as DNA, the CDR3 is TGTGCCAGCAGCTTCGGGACAGAGCCTGTGAACACTGAAGCTTTCTTT.

V is TRBV9 and J is TRBJ1-2; D may be TRBD1 (6 bases). The CDR3 runs 13 residues. Germline loops: CDR1 SGDLS, CDR2 YYNGEE. Between the trimmed V and J ends, which lost 0 bases and 10 bases, there was a span of 13 bases. This chain's CDR3 is CASSVDTYRDYTF. Written as DNA, the CDR3 is TGTGCCAGCAGCGTAGACACCTACAGGGACTACACCTTC. Supplemented by reference TRBV9 and TRBJ1-2, the full variable domain reads DSGVTQTPKHLITATGQRVTLRCSPRSGDLSVYWYQQSLDQGLQFLIQYYNGEERAKGNILERFSAQQFPDLHSELNLSSLELGDSALYFCASSVDTYRDYTFGSGTRLTVV.

The V and J genes are TRBV11-2 and TRBJ1-1; 7 positions agree with TRBD1. This CDR3 is built from 16 residues. V shed 5 bases and J 5 bases; nucleotides not matched to a gene: 14. CDR1 is SGHAT, CDR2 FQNNGV, per germline. The CDR3 nucleotides are TGTGCCAGCAGCCCCGGACAGGTTGTTCGGGGGACTGAAGCTTTCTTT. This gives the protein CASSPGQVVRGTEAFF.

The chain uses TRBV11-2 and TRBJ2-7; 7 bases are shared with TRBD1. Germline CDR1 and CDR2: SGHAT and FQNNGV. CDR3 length: 14 residues. J gave up 2 bases and V 5 bases, and 6 bases lay outside the gene matches. CDR3 sequence (DNA): TGTGCCAGCAGCCGAAGACAGGGTACCTACGAGCAGTACTTC. It is translated as CASSRRQGTYEQYF.

This clone was detected only once. The CDR3 reads CASIPKGESYNEQFF. The CDR3 DNA reads as TGTGCCAGTATCCCTAAGGGGGAATCCTACAATGAGCAGTTCTTC. The chain is built from TRBV19 and TRBJ2-1; weak D call: TRBD1 (6 bases). V was clipped by 7 bases and J by 1 base, with 14 bases between them. The CDR3 contains 15 residues. CDR1 is LNHDA and CDR2 is SQIVND in the germline V gene (reference sequence).

CDR3 in DNA: TGTGCCAGCAGCTCGCTGAGTGGGGCCGGGGATGAAAAACTGTTTTTT. Residues: CASSSLSGAGDEKLFF. This chain links TRBV5-6 with TRBJ1-4; maybe TRBD1 (5 bases). CDR3 length equals 16 residues. The V and J ends lost 3 bases and 6 bases respectively, with 18 bases between them. CDR1 and CDR2 from the germline V gene are SGHDT and YYEEEE.

V gene TRBV6-2 or TRBV6-3 combines with J gene TRBJ2-7; D is unresolved. The CDR3 consists of 14 residues. CDR1 and CDR2 from the germline V gene are MNHEY and SVGEGT. V was cut by 5 bases and J by 7 bases, with 18 bases left in between. CDR3 protein: CASSTRALSWEQYF. CDR3 DNA: TGTGCCAGCAGTACCCGGGCGCTCTCCTGGGAGCAGTACTTC.

Here the CDR3 reads CASSLAGVADTQYF. In nucleotides, the CDR3 is TGTGCCAGCAGCCTAGCGGGAGTGGCAGATACGCAGTATTTT. The chain is built from TRBV14 and TRBJ2-3, with TRBD2 identical over 9 bases. V was pared by 4 bases and J by 4 bases, with 3 bases of the junction left unmatched. The CDR3 contains 14 residues. Germline assignment: CDR1 SGHDN and CDR2 FVKESK. The variable domain in full, completed from reference TRBV14 and TRBJ2-3, reads EAGVTQFPSHSVIEKGQTVTLRCDPISGHDNLYWYRRVMGKEIKFLLHFVKESKQDESGMPNNRFLAERTGGTYSTLKVQPAELEDSGVYFCASSLAGVADTQYFGPGTRLTVL.

DNA of the CDR3: TGTGCCAGCAATCGGGACAGGGGGAGCGAGCAGTACTTC. Its protein product is CASNRDRGSEQYF. The rearrangement uses TRBV2 and TRBJ2-7, with 11 positions matching TRBD1. Trimming cost V 7 bases and J 6 bases; bases outside gene matches: 5. Germline-derived CDR1 and CDR2 are SNHLY and FYNNEI. The length of the CDR3 is 13 residues. Looking up the rest from reference TRBV2 and TRBJ2-7 gives the full variable domain: EPEVTQTPSHQVTQMGQEVILRCVPISNHLYFYWYRQILGQKVEFLVSFYNNEISEKSEIFDDQFSVERPDGSNFTLKIRSTKLEDSAMYFCASNRDRGSEQYFGPGTRLTVT.

About this clone: This CDR3 is also generated by other DNA sequences in the sample. The genes are TRBV27 and TRBJ1-1; D is possibly TRBD1 (5 bases). This CDR3 has 14 residues. V lost 6 bases and J lost 3, with 14 bases in between. The germline V gene encodes CDR1 MNHEY and CDR2 SMNVEV (reference sequence). The CDR3 loop reads CASSPGGRDTEAFF. Here the CDR3 DNA reads TGTGCCAGCAGCCCCGGGGGGAGGGACACTGAAGCTTTCTTT.

The V call is TRBV6-2 or TRBV6-3, the J call TRBJ2-5, with TRBD2 matching over 14 bases. Trimming removed 4 bases from V and 4 bases from J; junction bases left unmatched: 5. CDR1 MNHEY and CDR2 SVGEGT come from the germline V gene. This CDR3 has 16 residues. The chain's CDR3 is CASSFGTSGSGETQYF. The CDR3 DNA reads as TGTGCCAGCAGTTTTGGGACTAGCGGGAGCGGAGAGACCCAGTACTTC.

V is TRBV10-3 and J is TRBJ2-7; D uncertain. The V and J ends lost 5 bases and 4 bases respectively, with 9 bases between them. From germline, CDR1 is ENHRY and CDR2 SYGVKD. The CDR3 is made up of 12 amino acids. CDR3: CAISNATYEQYF. The CDR3 DNA sequence: TGTGCCATCAGTAACGCCACGTACGAGCAGTACTTC.

The chain couples TRBV25-1 to TRBJ2-3; D remains unclear. V dropped 8 bases and J dropped 2 bases, with 17 bases sitting between them. The CDR3 covers 15 residues. Germline CDR1 is MGHDK and CDR2 is SYGVNS. The CDR3 nucleotides are TGTGCCAGCTCGCTAACGAGTTCCCCCACAGATACGCAGTATTTT. Protein sequence: CASSLTSSPTDTQYF.

The J gene is TRBJ2-1, the V gene TRBV7-9; the D gene is possibly TRBD2 (5 bases). CDR3 size: 13 residues. Germline values: CDR1 SEHNR, CDR2 FQNEAQ (reference sequence). V was pared by 1 base and J by 10 bases, with 11 bases between. The CDR3 coding sequence is TGTGCCAGCAGCTTAGTACCTAGCATAGAGCAGTTCTTC. This gives the protein CASSLVPSIEQFF.

The chain has TRBV11-2 and TRBJ1-5; TRBD1 might be the D (5 bases). The length of the CDR3 is 15 residues. Germline CDR1 is SGHAT and CDR2 is FQNNGV. The V and J ends lost 1 base and 7 bases respectively, with 14 bases between them. CDR3 sequence reads: CASSLGPGISQPQHF. DNA of the CDR3: TGTGCCAGCAGCTTAGGCCCAGGGATTAGCCAGCCCCAGCATTTT.

J is TRBJ2-3 and V is TRBV5-4; tentatively, D is TRBD2 (5 bases). V was clipped by 4 bases and J by 0 bases, with 15 bases between them. CDR3 length equals 16 residues. Per germline, CDR1 SGHNT and CDR2 YYREEE (reference sequence). The CDR3 DNA sequence: TGTGCCAGCAGCCCCCGGGTAGCGACTAGCACAGATACGCAGTATTTT. Its protein product is CASSPRVATSTDTQYF.

This chain connects TRBV3-1 (or the pseudogene TRBV3-2) to TRBJ2-3; TRBD2 matches 9 bases. V lost 4 bases and J lost 5; bases outside the gene matches: 13. The CDR3 is made up of 17 amino acids. Germline V gene data show CDR1 as LGHDT and CDR2 as YNNKEL (reference sequence). The CDR3 DNA follows: TGTGCCAGCAGCCCGGTTCTAGCGGGAAACAGAAAAGATACGCAGTATTTT. Amino acids: CASSPVLAGNRKDTQYF.

This clone has just one count. The V call is TRBV6-5, the J call TRBJ2-5; the D is unclear. This CDR3 region has 14 residues. Germline V gene lookup returns CDR1 MNHEY and CDR2 SVGAGI. V gave up 7 bases and J gave up 0 bases, with 12 bases separating them. CDR3 sequence reads: CASNPGLYQETQYF. The CDR3 coding sequence is TGTGCCAGCAATCCGGGCCTTTACCAAGAGACCCAGTACTTC.